The entry below describes one T cell receptor (beta chain). What it binds is not known. This specimen comes from a study of T cell responses to AZD1222 COVID-19 vaccine. Generated by immunoSEQ multiplex PCR, the TCRdb table keeps only in-frame clones and is missing some. Of 100,000 to 150,000 clones in the sample, roughly nine tenths were seen once. Study-level findings and limits: Most donors were white British, females outnumbered males, and clonal diversity was possibly underestimated. As reported, nearly half of all spike-specific TCRs target variant regions that are unmutated. Baseline serology detected seropositivity in only six AZD1222 recipients.

CDR1 and CDR2 (germline): SGHAT, FQNNGV. There are 16 residues in the CDR3. The germline V and J ends were trimmed by 3 bases and 2 bases, with 14 bases remaining between them. Sequencing was performed on peripheral blood, taken on day 0 of AZD1222 vaccination. This sequence originates from an adult in good health. This chain connects TRBV11-2 to TRBJ2-1; a possible D gene is TRBD2 (6 bases). The DNA for the CDR3 is TGTGCCAGCAGCTTTGATGCGGGGATCCCCTACAATGAGCAGTTCTTC. It encodes CASSFDAGIPYNEQFF.